Reported below is one T cell receptor beta chain. Each CDR3 protein gets one entry after TCRdb re-called the 5' RACE reads with MiXCR. The table includes 60,000 to 75,000 distinct CDR3 sequences, 10% to 15% detected once. The data were obtained in a study of early T cells in non-severe SARS-CoV-2 infection. Germline assignment: CDR1 KGHSH and CDR2 LQKENI. Trimming cost V 4 bases and J 2 bases, with 11 bases left between them. The CDR3 length is 15 residues. The specimen was whole blood. The TCR comes from an adult who was a healthcare worker with PCR-confirmed SARS-CoV-2 infection or an uninfected control (not recorded which). The rearrangement uses TRBV18 and TRBJ1-4; possible D gene TRBD1, 5 bases. CDR3 protein: CASSLRVTTNEKLFF. For the CDR3, the DNA is TGTGCCAGCTCACTCAGGGTTACCACTAATGAAAAACTGTTTTTT.